This T cell receptor (beta chain) came from a study of post-analysis software for immune sequencing data. Study details: Relapsing-remitting, secondary progressive and progressive-relapsing courses of multiple sclerosis were included.

This clonotype was seen just once. Its antigen is not known. Broader study findings: In patients, about 5 TRBV segments were more frequent than in controls, with TRBV5-6, TRBV5-1 and TRBV20-1 among them. Same-batch preparations were strongly co-clustered by F measure.

After removal of 3 bases from V and 11 bases from J, the junction contained 21 bases not matched to a gene. The CDR3 consists of 18 residues. From germline, CDR1 is LGHNA and CDR2 YNFKEQ. Included in the TCR beta cDNA libraries were unique molecular identifiers. MiXCR, run by TCRdb on the PCR reads, gives a single entry per CDR3 protein. The data hold about 540,000 distinct CDR3 sequences, with 34% observed a single time. The genes are TRBV4-2 and TRBJ2-1; 8 nucleotides line up with TRBD2. The material sequenced was blood. The TCR sequence derives from a girl aged 2-17 years with multiple sclerosis. The CDR3, as DNA: TGTGCCAGCAGCCATGGAGGGTGGTACGGGGGGGCTACGGGTAAGCAGTTCTTC. It codes for CASSHGGWYGGATGKQFF.